The 13 T cell receptor beta chains listed next were all sequenced from one sample in a study of T cells after yellow fever vaccination. TCRdb called the 5' RACE reads again in MiXCR, with one record for every CDR3 protein. The table lists 550,000 to 750,000 distinct CDR3 sequences, roughly 14% of them singletons. The sample consisted of PBMCs, taken on the day of the yellow fever booster vaccination. Receptor source: a man under 40 who received the YFV17D yellow fever vaccine.

The chain employs TRBV19 and TRBJ2-7; tentative D call: TRBD1 (6 bases). Trimming took off 6 bases at V and 3 bases at J, with 12 bases between the two ends. Germline loops: CDR1 LNHDA, CDR2 SQIVND (reference sequence). This CDR3 has 13 amino acids. CDR3 in DNA: TGTGCCAGTAGCACAGGGAAACACTACGAGCAGTACTTC. Translation: CASSTGKHYEQYF.

This clonotype was detected many times. The genes are TRBV28 and TRBJ2-7; D uncertain. V was cut by 4 bases and J by 0 bases, with 7 bases left in between. CDR3 length equals 13 residues. Germline V lookup: CDR1 MDHEN, CDR2 SYDVKM. The CDR3 loop is CASSSLNSYEQYF. Written as DNA, the CDR3 is TGTGCCAGCAGTTCCCTAAACTCCTACGAGCAGTACTTC.

This clonotype was counted at least ten times. The gene calls are TRBV5-1 and TRBJ2-1; the D call may be TRBD1 or TRBD2 (5 bases each). Germline CDR1 is SGHRS and CDR2 is YFSETQ. Trimming removed 0 bases at V and 7 bases at J, with 11 bases between. This CDR3 region has 14 residues. CDR3: CASSLEGPRNEQFF. In DNA form, the CDR3 reads TGCGCCAGCAGCTTGGAGGGACCGAGGAATGAGCAGTTCTTC.

J is TRBJ2-3 and V is TRBV5-1; 11 bases match TRBD1. J was trimmed by 1 base and V by 4 bases; bases with no gene match: 5. The CDR3 loop spans 16 amino acids. Per germline, CDR1 SGHRS and CDR2 YFSETQ. In DNA, the CDR3 is TGCGCCAGCAGCACCGGGACAGGGGGGGGCACAGATACGCAGTATTTT. Protein: CASSTGTGGGTDTQYF.

This clonotype was recorded a few times. The genes are TRBV12-3 or TRBV12-4 and TRBJ2-1; D might be TRBD1 or TRBD2, each matching 7 bases. Trimming stripped 10 bases from V and 6 bases from J, with 19 bases between. The CDR3 sequence is 14 residues long. The chain's CDR3 is CATRGGNSANEQFF. The CDR3 DNA sequence: TGTGCCACCAGGGGGGGAAATAGCGCCAATGAGCAGTTCTTC.

This chain joins TRBV5-4 and TRBJ2-7, with D perhaps TRBD1 (5 bases). The CDR3 is 13 amino acids. CDR1 and CDR2 from the germline V gene are SGHNT and YYREEE (reference sequence). V dropped 4 bases and J dropped 1 base, with 9 bases sitting between them. CDR3 in DNA: TGTGCCAGCAGCGACAGTGGGTCCTACGAGCAGTACTTC. It codes for CASSDSGSYEQYF.

V is TRBV10-3 and J is TRBJ2-3; the match to TRBD2 covers 12 bases. Germline loops: CDR1 ENHRY, CDR2 SYGVKD. This CDR3 has 18 residues. J gave up 4 bases and V 5 bases, and 13 bases lay outside the gene matches. CDR3 sequence (DNA): TGTGCCATCAGTAGCGGAGGCGCTAGCGGGAGGGCCGCAGATACGCAGTATTTT. Translating gives CAISSGGASGRAADTQYF.

This clonotype was detected a few times. The chain couples TRBV7-2 to TRBJ2-1; 9 bases are a match to TRBD2. This CDR3 contains 15 residues. The germline V gene has CDR1 SGHTA and CDR2 FQGNSA. Trimming removed 7 bases from V and 10 bases from J; junction bases left unmatched: 14. CDR3 nucleotide sequence: TGTGCCAGCACTAACCCAGGCGGGAGGGCTAAAGAGCAGTTCTTC. This codes for CASTNPGGRAKEQFF.

This clonotype was seen ten or more times. A read error may produce the germline difference seen at one junction end. The chain recombines TRBV6-1 with TRBJ2-7, with TRBD2 matching 8 bases. This CDR3 contains 15 residues. Germline V gives CDR1 MNHNS, CDR2 SASEGT. The CDR3 here is CASSEAGAGSYEQYF. CDR3 DNA: TGTGCCAGCAGCGAAGCGGGAGCGGGCTCCTACGAGCAGTACTTC.

The V call is TRBV27, the J call TRBJ2-1, with D possibly being TRBD1 (7 bases). The germline V gene encodes CDR1 MNHEY and CDR2 SMNVEV (reference sequence). This CDR3 spans 13 amino acids. Trimming took 6 bases from V and 5 from J, leaving 11 bases between them. The CDR3 DNA is TGTGCCAGCAGGGCAGGGGGGAACAATGAGCAGTTCTTC. This gives the protein CASRAGGNNEQFF.

This clonotype has a handful of counts. One junction end does not reproduce the germline sequence, and a read error may be involved. The genes are TRBV12-3 or TRBV12-4 and TRBJ2-7; maybe TRBD1 (6 bases). This CDR3 is built from 13 residues. CDR3 coding DNA: TGTGCCAGCAAAGGGGGAGCCTCCCACGAGCAGTACTTC. As protein: CASKGGASHEQYF.

V usage is TRBV29-1 and J usage is TRBJ2-1; the match to TRBD1 covers 7 bases. CDR1 and CDR2 from the germline V gene are SQVTM and ANQGSEA. The CDR3 runs to 18 residues. The ends lost 1 base at V and 4 bases at J; junction bases unmatched: 16. CDR3 amino acids: CSVEARDSSFSPYNEQFF. As DNA, the CDR3 is TGCAGCGTTGAAGCCCGGGACAGCTCTTTCTCTCCTTACAATGAGCAGTTCTTC.

This clonotype was observed a few times. J is TRBJ2-3 and V is TRBV13; 8 nucleotides align to TRBD1. V lost 5 bases to trimming and J lost 10 bases; unmatched junction nucleotides: 5. The CDR3 extends over 12 amino acids. CDR1 and CDR2 from the germline V gene are PRHDT and FYEKMQ (reference sequence). DNA for the CDR3: TGTGCCAGCAGCCTGGGACAGGTCGCGCAGTATTTT. Its protein is CASSLGQVAQYF. The full variable domain, in which reference TRBV13 and TRBJ2-3 provide the parts outside the CDR3, is AAGVIQSPRHLIKEKRETATLKCYPIPRHDTVYWYQQGPGQDPQFLISFYEKMQSDKGSIPDRFSAQQFSDYHSELNMSSLELGDSALYFCASSLGQVAQYFGPGTRLTVL.